The 18 T cell receptor beta chains below all came from one sample that was sequenced in a study of T-cell memory formation after mild COVID-19. TCRdb passed the 5' RACE reads through MiXCR, listing each CDR3 protein once. The sample holds about 170,000 distinct CDR3 sequences, 10% to 15% seen once. Specimen: PBMCs or a T cell subset sorted from them (not recorded which). These receptors all stem from a man between 18 and 29 years old who had mild COVID-19 (a few samples of this study predate the infection). Cell type and time point are not known.

This sequence joins TRBV20-1 and TRBJ1-1, with D perhaps TRBD1 (6 bases). The CDR3 has 14 amino acids. Between the trimmed V and J ends, which lost 6 bases and 4 bases, there was a span of 18 bases. Germline CDR1 is DFQATT and CDR2 is SNEGSKA (reference sequence). The CDR3 sequence: CSASGHRSFTEAFF. CDR3 in DNA: TGCAGTGCGTCGGGACACCGGTCTTTCACTGAAGCTTTCTTT.

This chain connects TRBV9 to TRBJ1-3; TRBD1 aligns across 7 bases. V was clipped by 3 bases and J by 0 bases; unmatched bases: 9. The CDR3 is 17 residues long. Germline CDR1 reads SGDLS; CDR2 reads YYNGEE. The chain's CDR3 is CASSGTGPNLSGNTIYF. The DNA for the CDR3 is TGTGCCAGCAGCGGGACAGGACCGAATCTCTCTGGAAACACCATATATTTT.

This clonotype was recorded a few times. The genes are TRBV12-5 and TRBJ2-3; D is unclear. CDR1 is LGHNT and CDR2 is FRNRAP in the germline V gene. Trimming stripped 2 bases from V and 2 bases from J, with 8 bases between. The length of the CDR3 is 14 residues. The CDR3 DNA reads TGTGCTAGTGGTTTGAGTCAGGACACAGATACGCAGTATTTT. This translates into CASGLSQDTDTQYF.

This clonotype was seen more than once but under ten times. The CDR3 protein is CASSLQGAIGNTIYF. The CDR3 DNA sequence: TGTGCCAGCAGCTTGCAGGGGGCTATTGGAAACACCATATATTTT. This chain uses TRBV7-9 with TRBJ1-3; 8 bases agree with TRBD1. The CDR3 consists of 15 residues. Germline loops: CDR1 SEHNR, CDR2 FQNEAQ (reference sequence). J gave up 3 bases and V 3 bases, and 4 bases lay outside the gene matches.

The gene calls are TRBV7-8 and TRBJ1-1; no definite D call. The CDR3 extends over 16 amino acids. CDR1 is SGHVS, CDR2 FQNEAQ, per germline. V was shortened by 5 bases and J by 4 bases, with 20 bases between the two germline ends. CDR3 protein: CASSERPEIRSTEAFF. The CDR3 DNA follows: TGTGCCAGCAGCGAACGGCCGGAAATAAGGAGCACTGAAGCTTTCTTT.

Only a few counts were recorded for this clonotype. V and J are TRBV5-1 and TRBJ2-5; D is ambiguous. Trimming stripped 4 bases from V and 2 bases from J, with 6 bases between. Germline assignment: CDR1 SGHRS and CDR2 YFSETQ. The CDR3 runs to 12 residues. The CDR3 nucleotides are TGCGCCAGCAGCGGCTGGCAAGAGACCCAGTACTTC. Protein sequence: CASSGWQETQYF.

This chain connects TRBV7-6 to TRBJ1-4; 7 bases are a match to TRBD1. The CDR3 spans 14 residues. Germline assignment: CDR1 SGHVS and CDR2 FNYEAQ. V shed 5 bases and J 3 bases; nucleotides not matched to a gene: 3. This CDR3 is CASSKGAPNEKLFF. Written as DNA, the CDR3 is TGTGCCAGCAGCAAGGGGGCCCCTAATGAAAAACTGTTTTTT.

The V and J genes are TRBV5-1 and TRBJ2-2; D is perhaps TRBD2 (6 bases). The CDR3 contains 14 residues. With 5 bases removed from V and 6 bases from J, the gap between germline ends came to 14 bases. Germline values: CDR1 SGHRS, CDR2 YFSETQ. Written as DNA, the CDR3 is TGCGCCAGCAGGCTAGCCGGGGAGGCCGGGGAGCTGTTTTTT. Its translation: CASRLAGEAGELFF.

This clonotype was recorded a few times. The chain combines TRBV5-1 with TRBJ2-1; D is unclear. The CDR3 is 14 amino acids. Germline V CDR1 and CDR2: SGHRS, YFSETQ. This CDR3 reads CGSRLAYSYNEQFF. CDR3 in DNA: TGCGGGTCCCGGCTGGCTTACTCCTACAATGAGCAGTTCTTC. Variable domain in full (rest from reference TRBV5-1 and TRBJ2-1): KAGVTQTPRYLIKTRGQQVTLSCSPISGHRSVSWYQQTPGQGLQFLFEYFSETQRNKGNFPGRFSGRQFSNSRSEMNVSTLELGDSALYLCGSRLAYSYNEQFFGPGTRLTVL.

V gene TRBV18 combines with J gene TRBJ2-7; TRBD1 matches 8 bases. The CDR3 length is 14 residues. From germline, CDR1 is KGHSH and CDR2 LQKENI. V trimming: 6 bases; J trimming: 4 bases; junction bases outside the gene matches: 8. For the CDR3, the DNA is TGTGCCAGCTCCCAAACAGGGGGAAGATACGAGCAGTACGTC. This sequence encodes CASSQTGGRYEQYV.

In its sample, this clonotype was seen a few times. CDR3 residues: CASSQGGRSYIQYF. Here the CDR3 DNA reads TGTGCCAGCAGCCAAGGGGGCAGGAGCTACATTCAGTACTTC. V and J are TRBV3-1 and TRBJ2-4; D is perhaps TRBD1 (5 bases). The CDR3 extends over 14 amino acids. Germline CDR1 is LGHDT and CDR2 is YNNKEL (reference sequence). V shed 1 base and J shed 8 bases, with 12 bases lying between them.

The chain recombines TRBV2 with TRBJ1-2; 7 bases are a match to TRBD1. CDR1 and CDR2 (germline): SNHLY, FYNNEI. CDR3 length: 14 residues. The ends lost 4 bases at V and 1 base at J; junction bases unmatched: 3. CDR3 residues: CASSVQGVNYGYTF. As DNA, the CDR3 is TGTGCCAGCAGTGTTCAGGGGGTTAACTATGGCTACACCTTC.

This clonotype turned up a few times. The V call is TRBV12-3 or TRBV12-4, the J call TRBJ2-3; TRBD2 matches 12 bases. V was clipped by 3 bases and J by 4 bases; unmatched bases: 11. This CDR3 spans 18 amino acids. CDR3 region: CASSLDSLAGGPADTQYF. The CDR3 DNA is TGTGCCAGCAGTTTGGATAGCCTAGCGGGGGGGCCAGCAGATACGCAGTATTTT.

This clonotype occurred a few times. The chain recombines TRBV6-2 or TRBV6-3 with TRBJ2-1; 9 bases agree with TRBD2. This CDR3 contains 15 residues. J was trimmed by 3 bases and V by 5 bases; bases with no gene match: 5. Germline V CDR1 and CDR2: MNHEY, SVGEGT. CDR3 coding DNA: TGTGCCAGCAGTCAGTTAGCGGGGGTCTACAATGAGCAGTTCTTC. Its protein is CASSQLAGVYNEQFF.

Turning to this clonotype: Germline is not matched at one junction end, which may reflect a read error. The chain joins TRBV4-3 to TRBJ2-3; no reliable D call. Germline V CDR1 and CDR2: LGHNA, YSLEER. This CDR3 has 16 amino acids. CDR3 bases: TGCGCCAGCAGGCAAGTGCTCCTAGAGGTCACAGATACGCAGTATTTT. Residues: CASRQVLLEVTDTQYF.

CDR3 nucleotides: TGTGCCAGCAGCCGGAGGACTTATAGCACAGATACGCAGTATTTT. Its translation: CASSRRTYSTDTQYF. The chain has TRBV12-3 or TRBV12-4 and TRBJ2-3, with D possibly being TRBD2 (5 bases). CDR3 length: 15 amino acids. Trimming pared 6 bases from V and 0 bases from J, leaving 13 bases between.

The chain recombines TRBV6-6 with TRBJ1-5; tentative D call: TRBD1 (6 bases). CDR1 is MNHNY, CDR2 SVGAGI, per germline (reference sequence). V was pared by 6 bases and J by 9 bases, with 12 bases between. The CDR3 extends over 12 amino acids. The CDR3 is CASREIQGPQHF. In nucleotides, the CDR3 is TGTGCCAGCAGAGAAATACAGGGGCCCCAGCATTTT.

This clonotype was seen only a few times. The chain couples TRBV7-8 to TRBJ1-5, with a possible D match to TRBD1 (5 bases). The CDR3 extends over 14 amino acids. Germline lookup yields CDR1 SGHVS and CDR2 FQNEAQ. The V end was cut by 5 bases, the J end by 4 bases, with 12 bases between. Here the CDR3 DNA reads TGTGCCAGCAGCAGCGGGGCGAGTAATCAGCCCCAGCATTTT. Translated, it gives CASSSGASNQPQHF.